The sequence of this T cell receptor (beta chain) was determined in a study of PD-1 blockade in classical Hodgkin lymphoma. CDR1 and CDR2 from the germline V gene are SGHRS and YFSETQ. The V end lost 3 bases, the J end lost 4 bases, and 13 bases lay between the germline ends. The CDR3 spans 14 residues. Every patient was affected by relapse after autologous stem cell transplantation, while exposure to brentuximab vedotin was not uniform. TCRdb's table, derived via immunoSEQ multiplex PCR, lists solely in-frame clones and lacks some. This table has fewer than 65,000 clones, over 75% appearing once. Study observations and caveats: Reports described newly diagnosed patients as having lower baseline TCR diversity than healthy donors. With CD4+ cells, TCR diversity rose significantly by C4D1, but not with CD8+ cells. The study found complete responders had baseline diversity similar to newly diagnosed patients. Differences between repertoires have undefined causes, possibly disease activity or prior therapy.

In this sample, this clone turned up once. The antigen is not known. The starting material was peripheral blood mononuclear cells (PBMCs), obtained at baseline. The rearrangement uses TRBV5-1 and TRBJ1-1; no definite D call. This TCR came from a human donor with classical Hodgkin lymphoma. The CDR3 is CASSSDGRATEAFF. CDR3 in DNA: TGCGCCAGCAGCTCCGATGGGAGGGCCACTGAAGCTTTCTTT.